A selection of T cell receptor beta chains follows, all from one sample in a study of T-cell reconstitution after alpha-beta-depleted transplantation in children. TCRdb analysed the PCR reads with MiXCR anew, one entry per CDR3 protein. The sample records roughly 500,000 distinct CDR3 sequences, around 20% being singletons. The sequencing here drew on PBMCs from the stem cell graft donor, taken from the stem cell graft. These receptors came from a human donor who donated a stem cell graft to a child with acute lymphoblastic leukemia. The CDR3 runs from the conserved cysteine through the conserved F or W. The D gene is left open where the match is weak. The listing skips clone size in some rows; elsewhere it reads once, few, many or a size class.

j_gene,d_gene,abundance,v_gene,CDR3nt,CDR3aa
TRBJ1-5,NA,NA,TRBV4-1,TGCGCCAGCAGCCCCAGTCCCGATAGCAATCAGCCCCAGCATTTT,CASSPSPDSNQPQHF
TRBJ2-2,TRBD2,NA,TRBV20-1,TGCAGTGCGCGGACTAGCGGGAGGGTGGGGACCGGGGAGCTGTTTTTT,CSARTSGRVGTGELFF
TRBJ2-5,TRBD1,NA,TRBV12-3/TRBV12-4,TGTGCCAGCACTGGACAGGACCAAGAGACCCAGTACTTC,CASTGQDQETQYF
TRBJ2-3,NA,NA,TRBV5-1,TGCGCCAGCAGCTCTCTCGGGGTCAGCACAGATACGCAGTATTTT,CASSSLGVSTDTQYF
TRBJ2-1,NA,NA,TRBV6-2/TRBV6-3,TGTGCCAGCGCCTGGGGGGATAGCTTGGATGAGCAGTTCTTC,CASAWGDSLDEQFF
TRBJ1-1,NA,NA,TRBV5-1,TGCGCCAGCAGCCAAAACCCCATGAACACTGTAGCTTTCTTT,CASSQNPMNTVAFF
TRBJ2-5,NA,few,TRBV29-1,TGCAGCGTTAAACTCGGCGGGGACAGAGTACGCCAAGAGACCCAGTACTTC,CSVKLGGDRVRQETQYF
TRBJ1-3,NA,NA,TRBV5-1,TGCGCCAGCATGCGGGGGGAGTCTGGAAACACCATATATTTT,CASMRGESGNTIYF
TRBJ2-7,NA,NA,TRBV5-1,TGCGCCAGCAGCTTAGTGGGGTTTGGGCAGTACTTC,CASSLVGFGQYF
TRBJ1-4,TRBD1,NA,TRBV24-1,TGTGCCACCAGTGATGCCGAGGGGGCCCCTTCGGATGAAAAACTGTTTTTT,CATSDAEGAPSDEKLFF
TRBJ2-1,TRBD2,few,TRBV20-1,TGCAGTGCTGGAAGCGGGAGCGTTCTTAATGAGCAGTTCTTC,CSAGSGSVLNEQFF
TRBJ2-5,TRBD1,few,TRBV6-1,TGTGCCAGCAGTAAAATAACCGGGACAGAGTTCCCGGAGACCCAGTACTTC,CASSKITGTEFPETQYF
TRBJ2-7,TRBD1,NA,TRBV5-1,TGCGCCAGCAGCTTCGGACAGGGGGAACGTTACGAGCAGTACTTC,CASSFGQGERYEQYF
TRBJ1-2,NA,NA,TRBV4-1,TGCGCCAGCAGCCAAGACCCGAGACAGAGGGGCTACACCTTC,CASSQDPRQRGYTF
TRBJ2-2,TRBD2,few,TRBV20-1,TGCAGTGCTAAGGGACTAGCGGGAGACACCGGGGAGCTGTTTTTT,CSAKGLAGDTGELFF
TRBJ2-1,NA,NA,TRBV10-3,TGTGCCATCAGAAGATCCAATGAGCAGTTCTTC,CAIRRSNEQFF
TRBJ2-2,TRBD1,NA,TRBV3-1,TGTGCCAGCAGCCTTGGGGAGACAGGGGTCACCGGGGAGCTGTTTTTT,CASSLGETGVTGELFF
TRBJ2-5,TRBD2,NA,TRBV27,TGTGCCAGCAGTTTATCTGGACTAGCGGGGAACCAAGAGACCCAGTACTTC,CASSLSGLAGNQETQYF
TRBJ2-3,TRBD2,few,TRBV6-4,TGTGCCAGCAGTGTCGGACTAGCAACCACAGATACGCAGTATTTT,CASSVGLATTDTQYF
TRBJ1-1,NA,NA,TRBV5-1,TGCGCCAGCAGCTCCCCGGACATCATGAACACTGAAGCTTTCTTT,CASSSPDIMNTEAFF
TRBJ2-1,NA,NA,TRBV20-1,TGCAGTGCGGTGGGACTCTACAATGAGCAGTTCTTC,CSAVGLYNEQFF
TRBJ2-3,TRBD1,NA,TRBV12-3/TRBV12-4,TGTGCCAGCAGTTTACCGTACCCGACAGGGGATAGCACAGATACGCAGTATTTT,CASSLPYPTGDSTDTQYF
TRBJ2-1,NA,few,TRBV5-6,TGTGCCAGCAGCTTAGGGTCGTACGGGCGGGATTACAATGAGCAGTTCTTC,CASSLGSYGRDYNEQFF
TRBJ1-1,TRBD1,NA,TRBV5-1,TGCGCCAGCAGCTTGCTTCCACAGGGGGCCGAAGCTTTCTTT,CASSLLPQGAEAFF
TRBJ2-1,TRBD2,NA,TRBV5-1,TGCGCCAGCAGCGCGGGAGGGCTGGACAATGAGCAGTTCTTC,CASSAGGLDNEQFF
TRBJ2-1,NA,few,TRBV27,TGTGCCAGCAGTTTATTGGGGACCTACAATGAGCAGTTCTTC,CASSLLGTYNEQFF
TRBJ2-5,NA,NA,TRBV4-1,TGCGCCAGCAGCCAAGAAGGGACCGCCCCAGGGGCCCAGTACTTC,CASSQEGTAPGAQYF
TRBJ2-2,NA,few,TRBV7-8,TGTGCCAGCAGCAAGGACTACGCGGACACCGGGGAGCTGTTTTTT,CASSKDYADTGELFF
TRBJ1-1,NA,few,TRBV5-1,TGCGCCAGCGGCCCGGGGCCCACTGAAGCTTTCTTT,CASGPGPTEAFF
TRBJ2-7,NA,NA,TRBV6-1,TGTGCCAGCGAGGTAGTAGCCTACGAGCAGTACTTC,CASEVVAYEQYF
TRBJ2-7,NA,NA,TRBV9,TGTGCCAGCAGCGTAGGGGACGGTCCCTACGAGCAGTACTTC,CASSVGDGPYEQYF
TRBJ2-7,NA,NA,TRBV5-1,TGCGCCAGCAGCTTGGGGGGCCCCCAGAGGCACGAGCAGTACTTC,CASSLGGPQRHEQYF
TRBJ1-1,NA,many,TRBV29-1,TGCAGCGTTGAAGGGGGCACTGAAGCTTTCTTT,CSVEGGTEAFF
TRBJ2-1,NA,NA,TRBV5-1,TGCGCCAGCAGCATGGTACGGGGGGCGATGAATGAGCAGTTCTTC,CASSMVRGAMNEQFF
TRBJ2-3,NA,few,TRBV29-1,TGCAGCGTCGGGACAAGCGATACGCAGTATTTT,CSVGTSDTQYF
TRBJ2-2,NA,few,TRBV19,TGTGCCAGTAGTCCCCAATCCACCGGGGAGCTGTTTTTT,CASSPQSTGELFF
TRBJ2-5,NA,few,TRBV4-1,TGCGCCAGCAGCCAAGTCGTTGGAGAGACCCAGTACTTC,CASSQVVGETQYF
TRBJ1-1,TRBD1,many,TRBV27,TGTGCCAGCAGCTTGGACAGGGTGAACACTGAAGCTTTCTTT,CASSLDRVNTEAFF
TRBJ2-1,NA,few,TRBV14,TGTGCCAGCAGCCAAGAATTGGAAATCTCCTACAATGAGCAGTTCTTC,CASSQELEISYNEQFF
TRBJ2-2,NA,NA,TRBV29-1,TGCAGCGCTGAGGGCCCCGGAGTGAGCGTTCGGGGCACCGGGGAGCTGTTTTTT,CSAEGPGVSVRGTGELFF
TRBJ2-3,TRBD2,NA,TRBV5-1,TGCGCCAGCAGCCTCTCACTAGCGGGAGGGCCGGATACGCAGTATTTT,CASSLSLAGGPDTQYF
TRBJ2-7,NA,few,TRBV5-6,TGTGCCAGCAGAGTCCAGGGGCCGTCCTCCTACGAGCAGTACTTC,CASRVQGPSSYEQYF
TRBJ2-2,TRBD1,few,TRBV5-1,TGCGCCAGCAGCTTGGCCGGGACAGGGGGACGAAAGACCGGGGAGCTGTTTTTT,CASSLAGTGGRKTGELFF
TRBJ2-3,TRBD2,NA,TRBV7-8,TGTGCCAGCAGCTTCGTAGCGGGAGCCACAGATACGCAGTATTTT,CASSFVAGATDTQYF
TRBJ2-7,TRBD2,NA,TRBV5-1,TGCGCCAGCAGCTTCTCTCCGGGACTAGCAGGCTACGAGCAGTACTTC,CASSFSPGLAGYEQYF
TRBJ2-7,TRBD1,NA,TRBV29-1,TGCAGCGTTGACAGGGGGCTGGGCTCGGGGGAGCAGTACTTC,CSVDRGLGSGEQYF
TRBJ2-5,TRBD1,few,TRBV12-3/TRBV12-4,TGTGCCAGCAGTTTTTGGAGGGGGACAGGAGTAATAGAGACCCAGTACTTC,CASSFWRGTGVIETQYF
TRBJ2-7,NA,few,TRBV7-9,TGTGCCAGCAGCCGGGGTTCCCGGAGCTCCTACGAGCAGTACTTC,CASSRGSRSSYEQYF
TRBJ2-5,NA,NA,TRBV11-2,TGTGCCAGCAGCTTAGCTAACCTCCAAGAGACCCAGTACTTC,CASSLANLQETQYF
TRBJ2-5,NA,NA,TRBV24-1,TGTGCCACCAGTGATCCCGAATCACTAAACCGGGACGGGGAAGAGACCCAGTACTTC,CATSDPESLNRDGEETQYF
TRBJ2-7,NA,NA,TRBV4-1,TGCGCCAGCAGCGGGGCCGGGATAGGAACCTACGAGCAGTACTTC,CASSGAGIGTYEQYF
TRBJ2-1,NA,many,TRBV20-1,TGCAGTGCTAGAGGCCTCTATACAGATATAGTCGAAAGTGAGCAGTTCTTC,CSARGLYTDIVESEQFF
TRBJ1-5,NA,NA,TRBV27,TGTGCCAGCAGCCTCAAACCGGGCCGATCTAGTCAGCCCCAGCATTTT,CASSLKPGRSSQPQHF
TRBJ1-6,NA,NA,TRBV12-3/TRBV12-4,TGTGCCAGCAGTTTGTCGGCAGGTGCGAATTCACCCCTCCACTTT,CASSLSAGANSPLHF